This entry lists 11 T cell receptor beta chains sequenced from one sample in a study of cytomegalovirus exposure and HLA in healthy donors. PCR amplification relied on 60 Vbeta primers (plus 13 Jbeta primers). Using immunoSEQ multiplex PCR, the repertoire was profiled, and TCRdb retains in-frame clones only, with some absent. The sample holds some 130,000 clones, about three quarters seen once. The sample comprised PBMCs. Source of these receptors: a human donor in good health.

This sequence joins TRBV19 and TRBJ1-5; maybe TRBD1 (5 bases). The germline gives CDR1 LNHDA, CDR2 SQIVND (reference sequence). The V end was cut by 1 base, the J end by 0 bases, with 16 bases between. The CDR3 spans 18 residues. For the CDR3, the DNA is TGTGCCAGTAGTATAGCCCCCGTTTACAGGTATAGCAATCAGCCCCAGCATTTT. This sequence encodes CASSIAPVYRYSNQPQHF.

The V and J genes are TRBV5-1 and TRBJ1-1; 7 nucleotides agree with TRBD1. Per the germline V gene, CDR1 is SGHRS and CDR2 is YFSETQ. The CDR3 has 14 residues. The V segment lost 1 base and the J segment 9 bases; nucleotides outside the gene matches: 9. The CDR3 nucleotides read TGCGCCAGCAGCTTGTTTGAGACAGGGCCCCAAGCTTTCTTT. The encoded protein is CASSLFETGPQAFF.

The chain recombines TRBV12-5 with TRBJ1-2; D not resolved. The CDR3 contains 13 residues. Germline CDR1 and CDR2: LGHNT and FRNRAP. Trimming removed 4 bases at V and 2 bases at J, with 8 bases between. The CDR3 here is CASGSYSNYGYTF. CDR3 in DNA: TGTGCTAGTGGTTCCTACTCGAACTATGGCTACACCTTC.

The chain links TRBV5-1 to TRBJ2-1; unclear D gene. V lost 4 bases and J lost 0, with 20 bases in between. The CDR3 runs to 18 residues. Per germline, CDR1 SGHRS and CDR2 YFSETQ. The CDR3 bases are TGCGCCAGCAGCGGAGCCCCTGGTCGGAGCCGCTCCTACAATGAGCAGTTCTTC. It is translated as CASSGAPGRSRSYNEQFF. The full variable domain, completed using reference TRBV5-1 and TRBJ2-1, is KAGVTQTPRYLIKTRGQQVTLSCSPISGHRSVSWYQQTPGQGLQFLFEYFSETQRNKGNFPGRFSGRQFSNSRSEMNVSTLELGDSALYLCASSGAPGRSRSYNEQFFGPGTRLTVL.

The V gene is TRBV7-5, the J gene TRBJ2-1; the D call of TRBD2 is as the table states it, not checked on the DNA. TRBV7-5 is noted as a pseudogene. This CDR3 has 19 amino acids. The CDR3 coding sequence is TGTGCCAGAAGTTCCGCCGGGTCCCTCCTTCGGGGGGGCACCGATGAGCAGTTCTTC. Translation gives CARSSAGSLLRGGTDEQFF.

This clone was seen only once. The chain is built from TRBV28 and TRBJ2-7; tentatively, D is TRBD1 (6 bases). The CDR3 extends over 15 amino acids. Trimming took 4 bases from V and 9 from J, leaving 22 bases between them. CDR1 is MDHEN, CDR2 SYDVKM, per germline. The CDR3 loop reads CASSWEQGFSWWQYF. In DNA, the CDR3 is TGTGCCAGCAGTTGGGAACAGGGTTTCAGTTGGTGGCAGTACTTC.

The chain has TRBV28 and TRBJ2-7; TRBD1 might be the D (5 bases). The CDR3 covers 13 residues. V shed 2 bases and J shed 3 bases, with 8 bases lying between them. CDR1 is MDHEN and CDR2 is SYDVKM in the germline V gene. For the CDR3, the DNA is TGTGCCAGCAGTTTAGAACAGGACTACGAGCAGTACTTC. It encodes CASSLEQDYEQYF.

The rearrangement joins TRBV5-1 to TRBJ2-2; the match to TRBD2 covers 10 bases. Unmatched junction bases numbered 7, after V lost 4 bases and J lost 7 bases. Germline CDR1 SGHRS, CDR2 YFSETQ. The CDR3 is made up of 15 amino acids. CDR3 DNA: TGCGCCAGCAGCCTACCTAGCGGGGGTAACGGGGAGCTGTTTTTT. This codes for CASSLPSGGNGELFF.

V usage is TRBV7-8 and J usage is TRBJ1-3; TRBD1 matches at 8 bases. With 5 bases clipped from V and 3 bases from J, the junction kept 9 bases outside the gene matches. CDR3 length equals 16 residues. CDR1 and CDR2 from the germline V gene are SGHVS and FQNEAQ. The CDR3, as DNA: TGTGCCAGCAGCCGTAGCCAGGGGGCTTATGGAAACACCATATATTTT. Translated: CASSRSQGAYGNTIYF.

This clone has at least ten counts. The chain carries TRBV6-1 and TRBJ1-1, with unresolved D. This CDR3 is 11 amino acids long. CDR1 MNHNS and CDR2 SASEGT come from the germline V gene. The CDR3 reads CDGEENTEAFF. The CDR3 nucleotides are TGTGATGGTGAGGAGAACACTGAAGCTTTCTTT.

This clone was counted once. The gene calls are TRBV2 and TRBJ2-7; D gene unclear. The CDR3 covers 13 residues. V lost 0 bases and J 6 bases, leaving 9 bases between the germline ends. Germline lookup yields CDR1 SNHLY and CDR2 FYNNEI. The CDR3 sequence is CASSEALRAEQYF. The DNA of the CDR3 is TGTGCCAGCAGTGAAGCTTTGAGAGCCGAGCAGTACTTC.